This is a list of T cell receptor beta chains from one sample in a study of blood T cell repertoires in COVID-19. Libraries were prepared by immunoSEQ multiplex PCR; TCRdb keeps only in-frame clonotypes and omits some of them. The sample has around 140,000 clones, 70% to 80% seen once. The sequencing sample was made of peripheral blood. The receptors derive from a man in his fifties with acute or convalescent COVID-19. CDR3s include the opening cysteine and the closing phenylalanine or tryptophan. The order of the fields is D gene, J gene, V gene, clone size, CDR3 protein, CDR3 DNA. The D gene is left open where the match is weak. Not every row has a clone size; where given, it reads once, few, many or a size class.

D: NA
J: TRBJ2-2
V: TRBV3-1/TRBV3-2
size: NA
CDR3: CASSQGPGTKETGELFF
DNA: TGTGCCAGCAGCCAAGGTCCAGGGACAAAGGAGACCGGGGAGCTGTTTTTT

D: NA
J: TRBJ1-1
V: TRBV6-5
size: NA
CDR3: CASSSQANTEAFF
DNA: TGTGCCAGCAGTTCACAGGCGAACACTGAAGCTTTCTTT

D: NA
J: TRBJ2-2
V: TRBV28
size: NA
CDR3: CASRTGQSTGELFF
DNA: TGTGCCAGCAGAACGGGACAAAGCACCGGGGAGCTGTTTTTT

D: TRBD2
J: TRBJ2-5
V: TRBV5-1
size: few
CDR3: CASRKLAGSQETQYF
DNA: TGCGCCAGCAGGAAACTAGCGGGGAGTCAAGAGACCCAGTACTTC

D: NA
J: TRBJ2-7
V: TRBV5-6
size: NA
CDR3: CASSVQGEQYF
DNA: TGTGCCAGCAGCGTGCAGGGAGAGCAGTACTTC

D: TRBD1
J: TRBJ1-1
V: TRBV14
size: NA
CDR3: CASSVRQGYTEAFF
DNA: TGTGCCAGCAGCGTCAGACAGGGATACACTGAAGCTTTCTTT

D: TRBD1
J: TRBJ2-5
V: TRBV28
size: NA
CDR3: CASSPWDSQETQYF
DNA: TGTGCCAGCAGTCCCTGGGACAGCCAAGAGACCCAGTACTTC

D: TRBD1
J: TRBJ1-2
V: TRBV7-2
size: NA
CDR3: CASSFGQGGGYGYTF
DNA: TGTGCCAGCAGCTTTGGACAGGGAGGGGGCTATGGCTACACCTTC

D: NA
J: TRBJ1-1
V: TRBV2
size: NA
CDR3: CASSEQTVTNTEAFF
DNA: TGTGCCAGCAGTGAGCAGACAGTCACGAACACTGAAGCTTTCTTT

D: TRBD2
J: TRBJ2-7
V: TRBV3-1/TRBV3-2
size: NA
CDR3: CASSGLAGEGEQYF
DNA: TGTGCCAGCTCCGGACTAGCGGGGGAGGGCGAGCAGTACTTC

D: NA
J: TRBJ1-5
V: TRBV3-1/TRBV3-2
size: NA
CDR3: CASSQSTDQPQHF
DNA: TGTGCCAGCAGCCAATCTACTGATCAGCCCCAGCATTTT

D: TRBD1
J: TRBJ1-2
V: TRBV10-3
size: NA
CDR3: CAISETGQGYGYGYTF
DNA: TGTGCCATCAGTGAGACTGGACAGGGTTATGGCTATGGCTACACCTTC

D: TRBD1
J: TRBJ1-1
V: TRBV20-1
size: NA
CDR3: CSASGDRDTEAFF
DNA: TGCAGTGCTAGTGGTGACAGGGACACTGAAGCTTTCTTT

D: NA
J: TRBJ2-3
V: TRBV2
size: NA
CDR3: CASRDRSTDTQYF
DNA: TGTGCCAGCAGAGACAGAAGCACAGATACGCAGTATTTT

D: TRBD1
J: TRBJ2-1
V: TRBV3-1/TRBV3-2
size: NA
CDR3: CASSQGTGSIHEQFF
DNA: TGTGCCAGCAGCCAAGGGACAGGGAGTATCCATGAGCAGTTCTTC

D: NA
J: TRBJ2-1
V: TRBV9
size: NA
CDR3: CASSARLQYNEQFF
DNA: TGTGCCAGCAGCGCACGGCTACAGTACAATGAGCAGTTCTTC

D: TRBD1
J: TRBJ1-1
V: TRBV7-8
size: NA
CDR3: CASSVPGQEGTEAFF
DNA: TGTGCCAGCAGCGTCCCGGGACAGGAGGGCACTGAAGCTTTCTTT

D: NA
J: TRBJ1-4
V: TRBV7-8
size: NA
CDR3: CASSLARRMGEKLFF
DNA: TGTGCCAGCAGCTTAGCGAGAAGGATGGGCGAAAAACTGTTTTTT

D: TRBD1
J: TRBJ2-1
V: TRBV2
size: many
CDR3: CASKKSGTDYYNEQFF
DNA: TGTGCCAGCAAGAAGTCCGGGACAGACTATTACAATGAGCAGTTCTTC

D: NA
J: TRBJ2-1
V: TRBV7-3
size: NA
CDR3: CASSLGQGPYNEQFF
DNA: TGTGCCAGCAGCTTGGGGCAGGGTCCCTACAATGAGCAGTTCTTC

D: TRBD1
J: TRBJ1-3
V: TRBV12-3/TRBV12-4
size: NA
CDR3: CASTRDSGNTIYF
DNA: TGTGCCAGCACCCGGGACAGCGGAAACACCATATATTTT

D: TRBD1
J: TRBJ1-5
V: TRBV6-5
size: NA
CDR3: CASTGTGSNQPQHF
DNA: TGTGCCAGCACCGGGACAGGGAGCAATCAGCCCCAGCATTTT

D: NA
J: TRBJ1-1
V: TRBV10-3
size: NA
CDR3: CAISATDTKNTEAFF
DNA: TGTGCCATCAGTGCGACAGACACAAAGAACACTGAAGCTTTCTTT

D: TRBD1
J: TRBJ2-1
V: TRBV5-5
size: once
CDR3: CASTGGQGYYNEQFF
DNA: TGTGCCAGCACCGGGGGACAGGGTTATTACAATGAGCAGTTCTTC

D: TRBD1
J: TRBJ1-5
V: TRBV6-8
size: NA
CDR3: CASSGTEVGGSPQHF
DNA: TGTGCCAGCAGTGGGACAGAAGTGGGGGGTTCGCCCCAGCATTTT

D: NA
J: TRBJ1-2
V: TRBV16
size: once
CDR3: CASSQSEGRDYGYTF
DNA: TGTGCCAGCAGCCAATCGGAGGGAAGGGATTATGGCTACACCTTC

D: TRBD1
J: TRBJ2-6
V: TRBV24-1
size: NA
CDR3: CATAARGSGANVLTF
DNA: TGTGCCACCGCAGCCAGGGGGTCTGGGGCCAACGTCCTGACTTTC

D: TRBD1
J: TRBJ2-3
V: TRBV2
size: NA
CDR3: CASSGDSADTQYF
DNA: TGTGCCAGCAGTGGGGACAGTGCAGATACGCAGTATTTT

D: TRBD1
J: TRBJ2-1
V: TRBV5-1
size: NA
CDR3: CASSSRDSYNEQFF
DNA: TGCGCCAGCAGCTCCCGGGACAGCTACAATGAGCAGTTCTTC

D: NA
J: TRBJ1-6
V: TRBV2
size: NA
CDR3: CASSGRVQGNSPLHF
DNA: TGTGCCAGCAGTGGCAGGGTGCAGGGTAATTCACCCCTCCACTTT

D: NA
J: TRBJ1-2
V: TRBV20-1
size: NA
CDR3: CSASILGGADYGYTF
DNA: TGCAGTGCTAGTATACTTGGGGGCGCCGACTATGGCTACACCTTC

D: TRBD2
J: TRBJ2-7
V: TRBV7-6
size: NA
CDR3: CASSLGGGSSYEQYF
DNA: TGTGCCAGCAGCTTAGGCGGGGGGAGCTCCTACGAGCAGTACTTC